A single sample is the source of the 6 T cell receptor beta chains below, sequenced in a study of blood T cell repertoires in COVID-19. The repertoire was sequenced with immunoSEQ multiplex PCR; TCRdb's copy has only in-frame clones and lacks some. The table has roughly 190,000 clones, less than 90% seen once; the top ten hold 9.5% to 12%. Sequencing input: peripheral blood. The receptor set was obtained from a woman aged 55-69 years with COVID-19, enrolled during active disease.

The J gene is TRBJ2-3, the V gene TRBV11-2, with TRBD2 matching 7 bases. CDR3 length equals 11 residues. V lost 6 bases and J lost 10; bases outside the gene matches: 4. Germline values: CDR1 SGHAT, CDR2 FQNNGV. The CDR3: CASSLLAAQYF. The CDR3 coding sequence is TGTGCCAGCAGTCTCCTAGCGGCGCAGTATTTT. Supplemented by reference TRBV11-2 and TRBJ2-3, the full variable domain reads EAGVAQSPRYKIIEKRQSVAFWCNPISGHATLYWYQQILGQGPKLLIQFQNNGVVDDSQLPKDRFSAERLKGVDSTLKIQPAKLEDSAVYLCASSLLAAQYFGPGTRLTVL.

The V and J genes are TRBV5-1 and TRBJ2-7, with 11 bases aligning to TRBD2. The V segment lost 0 bases and the J segment 1 base; nucleotides outside the gene matches: 6. There are 17 residues in the CDR3. Germline CDR1 reads SGHRS; CDR2 reads YFSETQ. The CDR3: CASSLGIAGGDSYEQYF. As DNA, the CDR3 is TGCGCCAGCAGCTTGGGGATAGCGGGAGGGGATTCCTACGAGCAGTACTTC.

This clone was recorded only once. The chain carries TRBV28 and TRBJ1-2, with TRBD1 as a possible D gene (5 bases). Germline CDR1 reads MDHEN; CDR2 reads SYDVKM. V gave up 5 bases and J gave up 8 bases, with 15 bases separating them. The CDR3 extends over 13 amino acids. The CDR3, as DNA: TGTGCCAGCAGTCCCCCCGGACATCGGGGCTACACCTTC. This codes for CASSPPGHRGYTF.

The rearrangement joins TRBV6-5 to TRBJ1-2, with 11 positions matching TRBD1. CDR1 MNHEY and CDR2 SVGAGI come from the germline V gene. This CDR3 is built from 15 residues. J lost 4 bases, V lost 5 bases, and 6 bases had no gene match. The CDR3 sequence is CASSRPGTGGYGYTF. Here the CDR3 DNA reads TGTGCCAGCAGTCGTCCCGGGACAGGGGGCTATGGCTACACCTTC.

The genes are TRBV27 and TRBJ2-1; tentative D call: TRBD2 (6 bases). Germline V gene lookup returns CDR1 MNHEY and CDR2 SMNVEV (reference sequence). V lost 3 bases and J 1 base, leaving 13 bases between the germline ends. The CDR3 runs 16 residues. In DNA form, the CDR3 reads TGTGCCAGCAGTTTTGGGGGACTTACTTCCTACAATGAGCAGTTCTTC. Its translation is CASSFGGLTSYNEQFF.

This chain uses TRBV7-2 with TRBJ1-2; no clear D gene. The germline gives CDR1 SGHTA, CDR2 FQGNSA. The CDR3 contains 15 residues. Trimming cost V 5 bases and J 0 bases, with 13 bases left between them. The DNA for the CDR3 is TGTGCCAGCAGCCCCAATGGGCAAGCTAACTATGGCTACACCTTC. It is translated as CASSPNGQANYGYTF.